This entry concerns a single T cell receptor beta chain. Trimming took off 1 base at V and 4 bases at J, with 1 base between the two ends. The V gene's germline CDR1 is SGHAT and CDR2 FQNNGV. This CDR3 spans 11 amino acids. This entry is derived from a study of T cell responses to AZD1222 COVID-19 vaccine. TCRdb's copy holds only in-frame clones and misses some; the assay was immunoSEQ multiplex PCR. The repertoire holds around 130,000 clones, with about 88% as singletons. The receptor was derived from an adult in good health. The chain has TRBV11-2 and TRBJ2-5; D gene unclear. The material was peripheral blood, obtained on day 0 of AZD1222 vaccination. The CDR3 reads CASSLAETQYF. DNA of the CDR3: TGTGCCAGCAGCTTAGCAGAGACCCAGTACTTC.